This T cell receptor (beta chain) was documented in a study of T cell responses to AZD1222 COVID-19 vaccine (TCRdb year 2021). For context, the study as a whole: A total of around 240 trial participants underwent TCR sequencing, of whom 207 had received two doses of AZD1222 and around 26 had received two doses of the MenACWY control vaccine. Trial participants were enrolled by age into subgroups of 18-55, 56-69 and 70-plus years, and around 150, 28 and 57 TCR-sequenced participants, respectively, were included in these subgroups. Findings and caveats that apply to the study as a whole: Conclusions about previously exposed vaccinees were limited because only six AZD1222 recipients were SARS-CoV-2 seropositive at baseline. Most participants were white British and females outnumbered males, and the authors suggested that clonal diversity may have been underestimated. The 56-69-year group was small, and its depth increase did not reach significance, likely because of low power. Because no samples from the day 14 peak response were available, repertoires could be characterized only after the peak T cell response. After two AZD1222 doses, both the breadth and the depth of spike-specific TCRs were significantly higher than at day 0 and than in MenACWY recipients. CD4 TCRs associated with the vaccine covered the entire spike protein, and the dominant responses were in regions 160-218 and 743-854. Nearly half of unique spike-specific TCRs reportedly recognized epitopes outside regions mutated in the B.1.351 and B.1.1.7 variants.

The CDR3 regions of human TCRbeta chains were analyzed by immunosequencing. The authors' pipeline ran thus. Repertoire TCRs were checked for matches against a reference library of SARS-CoV-2-specific TCRs that had been generated using the MIRA antigen-specificity platform. Breadth meant the fraction of unique TCRs that were SARS-CoV-2-associated, whereas depth meant the fraction of total T cells that were SARS-CoV-2-associated. Using the MIRA data, each spike-specific TCR was mapped to the spike region that the TCR reacts to and placed in a CD4 or CD8 class. Log10-transformed breadth and depth values were compared by one-way ANOVA with Sidak's multiple comparisons tests. As stored in TCRdb, this immuneACCESS dataset retains in-frame rearrangements with V and J assigned. A fraction of the clones does not appear; measured against another copy, unresolved V genes explain less than half of the discrepancy, and the remainder lacks a known reason. V, J and clone size are taken as reported in that table, and D and trimming were inferred from the DNA itself. Present in this sample are some 150,000 clones, 85% to 95% of which were seen just once. In total, the top ten clones hold less than 3.5% of the sample.

The time point label here, explained by the study, means: baseline before first vaccination. The label giving this sample's treatment or condition can be read as: meningococcal conjugate vaccine given as trial control. Vaccinee samples came from UK trials COV001 and COV002, including a single-blind randomized controlled phase 2/3 trial of AZD1222 (ChAdOx1 nCoV-19) in healthy adults. Trial participant PBMC samples were collected at day 0 and day 28 after the second dose for TCRbeta chain sequencing. Counted from cysteine to phenylalanine, this CDR3 has 15 amino acids. CDR3 DNA is the only sequence kept; it has 45 bases, read in frame from the first base. Between the V and J ends, shortened by 0 bases and 8 bases respectively, the junction contains 15 bases. The germline V gene encodes CDR1 SGHRS and CDR2 YFSETQ. With respect to this clone: This receptor's antigen is unknown. No per-base quality is available; no much larger clone lies one base away.

Rearrangement joined TRBV5-1 to TRBJ2-1; the D gene is perhaps TRBD2, from 6 matching bases. The receptor was derived from an adult in good health. Sample: peripheral blood, taken on day 0 of MenACWY control vaccination. The DNA reads as follows: TGCGCCAGCAGCTTGGGTCGGGGGTGGCTTGATGAGCAGTTCTTC. It specifies CASSLGRGWLDEQFF. With the portions outside the CDR3 filled from the reference TRBV5-1 and TRBJ2-1 genes, the complete variable region becomes KAGVTQTPRYLIKTRGQQVTLSCSPISGHRSVSWYQQTPGQGLQFLFEYFSETQRNKGNFPGRFSGRQFSNSRSEMNVSTLELGDSALYLCASSLGRGWLDEQFFGPGTRLTVL.